Below are 14 T cell receptor beta chains sequenced from a single sample in a study of T cell clonality in common variable immunodeficiency. Sequenced by immunoSEQ multiplex PCR; TCRdb stores in-frame clones only, minus some. The sample presents over 40,000 clones, none singletons. Sequenced: peripheral blood mononuclear cells. These receptors all come from a person aged 18 to 75 in good health.

Details on this clone: With the read ending 3 residues before the CDR3 end, the germline J gene is used to fill in that end. The V and J genes are TRBV18 and TRBJ1-2, with D perhaps matching TRBD1 (5 bases). The CDR3 spans 13 residues. The germline gives CDR1 KGHSH, CDR2 LQKENI. The CDR3 protein is CASSPAGVDTYTF. The part of the CDR3 DNA that was read is TGTGCCAGCTCACCAGCGGGGGTAGATACC.

This clone was picked up a small number of times. It is likely a read error: a sequence one base away is far more abundant. The CDR3 end falls 3 residues outside the read, so it is completed with the germline J gene. The V gene is TRBV30, the J gene TRBJ2-1, with D perhaps matching TRBD2 (6 bases). Per the germline V gene, CDR1 is GTSNPN and CDR2 is SVGIG (reference sequence). The CDR3 has 16 residues. The CDR3 loop is CALSFGRKRGYNEQFF. The covered CDR3 bases are TGTGCCTTGAGTTTCGGTAGAAAACGGGGGTACAATGAG.

This clone was counted at least ten times. The read ends 3 residues before the CDR3 terminus; that terminus is restored from the germline J gene. The chain is built from TRBV5-1 and TRBJ2-1; TRBD2 aligns across 12 bases. Germline-derived CDR1 and CDR2 are SGHRS and YFSETQ. V dropped 3 bases and J dropped 8; count of bases not matched to a gene: 3. The CDR3 covers 14 residues. The sequenced CDR3 bases are TGCGCCAGCAGCTCTAGCGGGGGGGCCGATGAG. Amino acid sequence: CASSSSGGADE. The CDR3 in full is CASSSSGGADEQFF. The full variable domain, its missing parts supplied by reference TRBV5-1 and TRBJ2-1, is KAGVTQTPRYLIKTRGQQVTLSCSPISGHRSVSWYQQTPGQGLQFLFEYFSETQRNKGNFPGRFSGRQFSNSRSEMNVSTLELGDSALYLCASSSSGGADEQFFGPGTRLTVL.

Concerning this clone itself: With the read ending 3 residues before the CDR3 end, the germline J gene is used to fill in that end. The rearrangement uses TRBV7-9 and TRBJ1-4; TRBD1 might be the D (6 bases). This CDR3 is built from 15 residues. Germline V CDR1 and CDR2: SEHNR, FQNEAQ (reference sequence). CDR3 DNA, as far as it was read: TGTGCCAGCAGCTTATCCGCAGGGGACCTGTCACCA. Its translation: CASSLSAGDLSP. The entire CDR3 protein is CASSLSAGDLSPLFF.

This clone has a count of ten or more. The CDR3 end is not reached by the read, which stops 3 residues before it; the germline J gene fills it in. The genes are TRBV5-1 and TRBJ2-1; 7 positions agree with TRBD1. Germline-derived CDR1 and CDR2 are SGHRS and YFSETQ. CDR3 size: 15 residues. The ends lost 3 bases at V and 8 bases at J; junction bases unmatched: 11. The chain's CDR3 is CASSSLQGKEYEQFF. The CDR3 DNA, read in part, is TGCGCCAGCAGCTCACTACAGGGGAAGGAATATGAG.

This clone has ten or more counts. The CDR3 extends 3 residues past the end of the read, so its final part is completed from the germline J gene. V is TRBV6-2 or TRBV6-3 and J is TRBJ1-4; unclear D gene. The CDR3 totals 15 residues. CDR1 MNHEY and CDR2 SVGEGT come from the germline V gene. The sequenced part of the CDR3 DNA is TGTGCCAGCAGTTACCCTCGCTCCTATAATTCACCA. Its protein is CASSYPRSYNSP. The CDR3 in its entirety is CASSYPRSYNSPLFF.

Only a few counts were recorded for this clone. The sequenced fragment ends 3 residues before the CDR3 boundary, so the rest is inferred from the germline J gene. The V gene is TRBV20-1, the J gene TRBJ2-3; the match to TRBD2 covers 9 bases. This CDR3 has 14 amino acids. Germline loops: CDR1 DFQATT, CDR2 SNEGSKA (reference sequence). The CDR3: CSARRAGGRETQYF. The covered CDR3 bases are TGCAGTGCTAGACGGGCGGGGGGGCGAGAGACG.

This clone has a count of ten or more. The CDR3 is cut off 3 residues early in the read; its end comes from the germline J gene. The chain employs TRBV10-1 and TRBJ1-2, with no clear D. V lost 6 bases to trimming and J lost 3 bases, with 17 bases between them. From germline, CDR1 is WNHNN and CDR2 SYGVQD (reference sequence). The CDR3 runs to 15 residues. The CDR3 reads CASSSGRAQDYGYTF. The CDR3 DNA, read in part, is TGCGCCAGCAGCTCGGGGAGGGCGCAGGACTATGGC.

This clone was picked up a small number of times. The read finishes 3 residues shy of the CDR3 end, and the germline J gene is used to complete it. The chain is built from TRBV2 and TRBJ1-2; D is possibly TRBD1 (6 bases). Germline V CDR1 and CDR2: SNHLY, FYNNEI. This CDR3 is 15 amino acids long. The sequenced part of the CDR3 DNA is TGTGCCAGCAGTGAACGGCCTAGCGGGGGGCCTGAC. Residues: CASSERPSGGPD. The CDR3 in its entirety is CASSERPSGGPDYTF.

This clone was seen at least ten times. The observed sequence ends 3 residues before the CDR3 terminus, with the missing tail filled in from the germline J gene. The rearrangement links TRBV19 to TRBJ1-3; 7 bases agree with TRBD1. The V and J ends lost 4 bases and 8 bases, in that order; junction bases with no gene match: 5. The germline V gene encodes CDR1 LNHDA and CDR2 SQIVND (reference sequence). The CDR3 covers 13 residues. The covered CDR3 bases are TGTGCCAGTAGTACGGACAGGCTGTACACC. It yields the protein CASSTDRLYT. The whole CDR3 is CASSTDRLYTIYF. The variable domain in full, with the rest retrieved from reference TRBV19 and TRBJ1-3, is DGGITQSPKYLFRKEGQNVTLSCEQNLNHDAMYWYRQDPGQGLRLIYYSQIVNDFQKGDIAEGYSVSREKKESFPLTVTSAQKNPTAFYLCASSTDRLYTIYFGEGSWLTVV.

The table lists this clone with many counts. The read halts 3 residues ahead of the CDR3 end, with the missing end drawn from the germline J gene. This chain connects TRBV7-2 to TRBJ2-5, with D perhaps TRBD1 (5 bases). Trimming shortened V by 1 base and J by 3 bases, and 12 bases separated the two germline ends. Per germline, CDR1 SGHTA and CDR2 FQGNSA. The CDR3 consists of 15 residues. CDR3 sequence reads: CASSLGGIREETQYF. The CDR3 DNA, read in part, is TGTGCCAGCAGCTTAGGAGGTATCAGGGAAGAGACC.

This clone was seen at least ten times. The CDR3 goes on 3 residues after the read ends, and that part is filled in from the germline J gene. The chain combines TRBV19 with TRBJ2-7, with a weak D call TRBD1 (6 bases). In germline, CDR1 is LNHDA, CDR2 SQIVND (reference sequence). V lost 0 bases to trimming and J lost 0 bases, with 6 bases between them. The CDR3 has 14 amino acids. This chain's CDR3 is CASSIEDSSYEQYF. The CDR3 bases that were read are TGTGCCAGTAGTATAGAGGACAGCTCCTACGAG.

At least ten counts were recorded for this clone. The read ends 3 residues before the CDR3 terminus; that terminus is restored from the germline J gene. The chain is built from TRBV2 and TRBJ1-1, with a tentative D call TRBD1 (5 bases). The CDR3 spans 14 residues. Germline V gene sequence: CDR1 SNHLY, CDR2 FYNNEI. The ends were cut back, 4 bases at V and 4 bases at J, with 13 bases in the middle. The sequenced CDR3 bases are TGTGCCAGCAGTGTCGGGGGGGTTGGCACTGAA. Translated, it gives CASSVGGVGTE. The full CDR3 sequence reads CASSVGGVGTEAFF.

This clone was detected many times. The DNA ends 3 residues before the CDR3 does, and the rest of the CDR3 is filled in from the germline J gene. This chain connects TRBV3-1 (or the pseudogene TRBV3-2) to TRBJ2-7, with 8 bases matching TRBD1. This CDR3 has 16 amino acids. The trim removed 1 base at V and 5 bases at J, leaving 10 bases unmatched. Germline-derived CDR1 and CDR2 are LGHDT and YNNKEL (reference sequence). The DNA read from the CDR3 is TGTGCCAGCAGCCAAGCCCGGACAGGGTGGTCCAACGAG. Translating gives CASSQARTGWSNE. The CDR3 as a whole reads CASSQARTGWSNEQYF.